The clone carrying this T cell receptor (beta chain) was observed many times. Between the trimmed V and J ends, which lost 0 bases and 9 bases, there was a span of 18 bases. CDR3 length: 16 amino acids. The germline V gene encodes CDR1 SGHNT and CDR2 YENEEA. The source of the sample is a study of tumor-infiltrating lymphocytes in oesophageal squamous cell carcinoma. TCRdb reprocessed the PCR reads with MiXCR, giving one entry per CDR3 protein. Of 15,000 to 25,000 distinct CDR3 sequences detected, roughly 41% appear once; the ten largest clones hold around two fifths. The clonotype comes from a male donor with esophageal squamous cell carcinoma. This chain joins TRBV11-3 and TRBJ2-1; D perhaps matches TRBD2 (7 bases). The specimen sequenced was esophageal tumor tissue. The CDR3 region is CASSLDRAGAWVEQFF. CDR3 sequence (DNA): TGTGCCAGCAGCTTAGACCGGGCGGGGGCTTGGGTTGAGCAGTTCTTC.